This TCR beta chain was recorded in a study of shared clonotypes between healthy human individuals. Some clones are missing from TCRdb's copy, which holds only in-frame ones; the method was immunoSEQ multiplex PCR. Of about 600,000 clones in the sample, roughly four fifths were seen once. Germline CDR1 and CDR2: SNHLY and FYNNEI. The CDR3 runs to 16 residues. As concerns this clone: At one of its ends the junction is not consistent with the germline gene, which may arise from a read error.

Sequencing was done on a sample of PBMCs. The TCR originated in a woman aged 35 to 49 in good health. Some clones in this sample may be carry-over from other donors' samples. The chain carries TRBV2 and TRBJ2-3, with TRBD2 as a possible D gene (5 bases). For the CDR3, the DNA is TGTGCCAGCAGTGTTAACCCTCGGGCTAGCAGAGATACGCAGTATTTT. It specifies CASSVNPRASRDTQYF.